This TCR beta chain emerged from a study of cytomegalovirus exposure and HLA in healthy donors. CDR3 length: 16 residues. The V end lost 5 bases, the J end lost 12 bases, and 29 bases lay between the germline ends. Per germline, CDR1 SNHLY and CDR2 FYNNEI. Researchers ran the PCR with 60 Vbeta and 13 Jbeta primers. Sequencing used immunoSEQ multiplex PCR; TCRdb keeps in-frame clones, though not all of them. The sample lists roughly 170,000 clones; 80% were seen once. This clone was seen a few times. This chain connects TRBV2 to TRBJ2-7; D gene uncertain. This clonotype was sampled from a woman aged 50 to 60 in good health and CMV-seropositive. What was sequenced was PBMCs. CDR3 DNA: TGTGCCAGCAGTCCCCCTTCCAGGCCCCAGCTGCGAGCAATGTACTTC. This gives the protein CASSPPSRPQLRAMYF.